This TCR beta chain originates from a study of shared clonotypes between healthy human individuals. Findings and caveats of the study: It was only blood that was sampled, and tissue repertoires likely differ.

The CDR3 spans 13 residues. The V and J ends lost 4 bases and 4 bases respectively, with 8 bases between them. In germline, CDR1 is SNHLY, CDR2 FYNNEI. Note on this clone: What it binds is not known.

Only in-frame clones appear in the TCRdb table, and some are missing; sequencing was by immunoSEQ multiplex PCR. The table includes about 510,000 clones, 90% to 97% detected once. The source is a woman aged 30 to 39 in good health. The chain carries TRBV2 and TRBJ1-5; D remains ambiguous. The sample consisted of naive CD4+ T cells sorted from blood. Sample subset: CD45RA+ positively selected. The CDR3 is CASSGPDNQPQHF. The CDR3 bases are TGTGCCAGCAGTGGGCCGGATAATCAGCCCCAGCATTTT.